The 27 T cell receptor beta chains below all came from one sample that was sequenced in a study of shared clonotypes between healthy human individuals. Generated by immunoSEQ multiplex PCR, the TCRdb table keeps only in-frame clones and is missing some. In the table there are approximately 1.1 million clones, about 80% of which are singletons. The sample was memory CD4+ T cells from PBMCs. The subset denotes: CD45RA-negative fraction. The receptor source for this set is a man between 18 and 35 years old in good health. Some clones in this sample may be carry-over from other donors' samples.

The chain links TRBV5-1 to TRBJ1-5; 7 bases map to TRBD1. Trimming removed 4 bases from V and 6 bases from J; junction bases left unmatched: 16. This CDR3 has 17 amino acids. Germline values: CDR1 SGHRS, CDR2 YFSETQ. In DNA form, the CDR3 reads TGCGCCAGCAGCGCGAATCCACAGGGGATGGTAGGTCAGCCCCAGCATTTT. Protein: CASSANPQGMVGQPQHF.

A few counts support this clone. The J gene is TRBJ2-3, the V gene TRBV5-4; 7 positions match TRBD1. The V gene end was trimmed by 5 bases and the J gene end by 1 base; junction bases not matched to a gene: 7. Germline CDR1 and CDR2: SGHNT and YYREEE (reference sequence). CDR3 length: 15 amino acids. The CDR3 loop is CASREPGQRTDTQYF. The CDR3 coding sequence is TGTGCCAGCAGGGAACCGGGACAGCGCACAGATACGCAGTATTTT.

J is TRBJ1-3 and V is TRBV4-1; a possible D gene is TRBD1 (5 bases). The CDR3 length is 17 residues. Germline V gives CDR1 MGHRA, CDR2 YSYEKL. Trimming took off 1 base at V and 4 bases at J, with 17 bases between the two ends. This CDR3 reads CASSQGDSPGVGNTIYF. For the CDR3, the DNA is TGCGCCAGCAGCCAAGGAGACAGCCCTGGGGTAGGAAACACCATATATTTT.

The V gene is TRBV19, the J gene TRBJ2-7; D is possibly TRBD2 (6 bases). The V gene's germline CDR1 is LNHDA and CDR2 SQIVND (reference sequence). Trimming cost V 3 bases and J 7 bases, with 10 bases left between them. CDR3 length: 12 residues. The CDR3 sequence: CASSITGEEQYF. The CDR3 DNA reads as TGTGCCAGTAGTATCACGGGGGAAGAGCAGTACTTC.

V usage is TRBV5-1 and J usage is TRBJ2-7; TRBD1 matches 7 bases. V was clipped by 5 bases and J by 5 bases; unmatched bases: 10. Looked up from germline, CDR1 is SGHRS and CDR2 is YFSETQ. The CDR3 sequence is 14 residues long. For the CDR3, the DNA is TGCGCCAGCAGTTTAAGACAGGGACGAAACGAGCAGTACTTC. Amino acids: CASSLRQGRNEQYF.

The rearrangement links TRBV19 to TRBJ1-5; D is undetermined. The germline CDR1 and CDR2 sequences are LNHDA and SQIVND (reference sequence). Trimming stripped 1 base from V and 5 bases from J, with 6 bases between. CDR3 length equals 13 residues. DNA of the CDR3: TGTGCCAGTAGTATAGTATTTGATCAGCCCCAGCATTTT. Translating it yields CASSIVFDQPQHF.

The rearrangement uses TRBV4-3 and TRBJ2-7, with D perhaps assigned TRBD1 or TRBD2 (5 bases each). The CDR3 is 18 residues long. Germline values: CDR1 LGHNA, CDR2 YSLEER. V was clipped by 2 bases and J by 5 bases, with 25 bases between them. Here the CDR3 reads CASSQTTAGTTNSDEQYF. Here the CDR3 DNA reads TGCGCCAGCAGCCAAACCACGGCCGGGACGACAAACAGCGACGAGCAGTACTTC.

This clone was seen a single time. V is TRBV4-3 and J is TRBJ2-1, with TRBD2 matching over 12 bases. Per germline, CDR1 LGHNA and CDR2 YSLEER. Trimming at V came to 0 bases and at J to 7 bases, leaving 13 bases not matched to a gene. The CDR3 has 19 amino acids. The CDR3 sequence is CASSQDFGTSGLGANEQFF. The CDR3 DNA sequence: TGCGCCAGCAGCCAAGATTTTGGGACTAGCGGGCTGGGGGCAAATGAGCAGTTCTTC.

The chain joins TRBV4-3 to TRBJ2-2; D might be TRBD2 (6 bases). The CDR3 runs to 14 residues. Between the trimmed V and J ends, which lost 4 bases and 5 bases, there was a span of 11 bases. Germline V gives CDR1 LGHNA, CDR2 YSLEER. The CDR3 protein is CASSPGEVTGELFF. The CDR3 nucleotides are TGCGCCAGCAGCCCGGGAGAGGTGACCGGGGAGCTGTTTTTT.

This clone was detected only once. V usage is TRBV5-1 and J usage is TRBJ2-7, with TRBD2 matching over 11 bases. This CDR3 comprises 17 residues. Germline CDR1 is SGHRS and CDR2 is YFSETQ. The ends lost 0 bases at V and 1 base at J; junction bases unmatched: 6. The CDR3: CASSLGVAGGISYEQYF. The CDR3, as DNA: TGCGCCAGCAGCTTGGGGGTAGCGGGAGGGATATCCTACGAGCAGTACTTC.

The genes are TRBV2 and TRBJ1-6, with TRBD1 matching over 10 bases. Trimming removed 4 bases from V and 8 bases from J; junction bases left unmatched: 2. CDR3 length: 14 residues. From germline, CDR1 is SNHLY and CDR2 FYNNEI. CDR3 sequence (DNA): TGTGCCAGCAGTGGGACAGGGGGGGATTCACCCCTCCACTTT. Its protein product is CASSGTGGDSPLHF. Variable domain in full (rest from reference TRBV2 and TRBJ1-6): EPEVTQTPSHQVTQMGQEVILRCVPISNHLYFYWYRQILGQKVEFLVSFYNNEISEKSEIFDDQFSVERPDGSNFTLKIRSTKLEDSAMYFCASSGTGGDSPLHFGNGTRLTVT.

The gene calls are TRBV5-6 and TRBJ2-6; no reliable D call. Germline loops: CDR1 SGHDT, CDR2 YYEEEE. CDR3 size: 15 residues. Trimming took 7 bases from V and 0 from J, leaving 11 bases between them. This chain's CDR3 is CASAQVSSGANVLTF. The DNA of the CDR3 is TGTGCCAGCGCGCAAGTGTCCTCTGGGGCCAACGTCCTGACTTTC.

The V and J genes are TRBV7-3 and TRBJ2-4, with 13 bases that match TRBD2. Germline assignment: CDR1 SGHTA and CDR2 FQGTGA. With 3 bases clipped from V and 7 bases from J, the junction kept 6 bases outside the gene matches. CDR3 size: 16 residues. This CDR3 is CASSLGTSGAGNIQYF. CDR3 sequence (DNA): TGTGCCAGCAGCTTGGGGACTAGCGGGGCGGGGAACATTCAGTACTTC. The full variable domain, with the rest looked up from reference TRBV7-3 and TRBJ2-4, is GAGVSQTPSNKVTEKGKYVELRCDPISGHTALYWYRQSLGQGPEFLIYFQGTGAADDSGLPNDRFFAVRPEGSVSTLKIQRTERGDSAVYLCASSLGTSGAGNIQYFGAGTRLSVL.

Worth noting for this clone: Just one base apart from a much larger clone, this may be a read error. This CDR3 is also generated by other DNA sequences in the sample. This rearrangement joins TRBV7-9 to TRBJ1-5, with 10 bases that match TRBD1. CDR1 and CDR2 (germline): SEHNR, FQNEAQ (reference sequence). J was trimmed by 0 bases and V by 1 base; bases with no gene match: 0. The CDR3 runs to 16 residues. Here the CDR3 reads CASSLGTGGSNQPQHF. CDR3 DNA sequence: TGTGCCAGCAGCTTAGGGACAGGGGGTAGCAATCAGCCCCAGCATTTT.

The CDR3 region is CASSLGGARYEQYF. The CDR3 DNA is TGTGCCAGCAGTTTGGGCGGGGCGAGATACGAGCAGTACTTC. The chain carries TRBV28 and TRBJ2-7; tentatively, D is TRBD2 (6 bases). The CDR3 consists of 14 residues. Between the trimmed V and J ends, which lost 3 bases and 4 bases, there was a span of 13 bases. The germline V gene encodes CDR1 MDHEN and CDR2 SYDVKM.

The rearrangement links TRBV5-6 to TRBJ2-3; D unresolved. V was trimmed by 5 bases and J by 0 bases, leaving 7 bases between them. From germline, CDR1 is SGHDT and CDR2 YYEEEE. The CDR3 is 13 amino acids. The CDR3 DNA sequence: TGTGCCAGCAGAACCCTTAGCACAGATACGCAGTATTTT. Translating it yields CASRTLSTDTQYF.

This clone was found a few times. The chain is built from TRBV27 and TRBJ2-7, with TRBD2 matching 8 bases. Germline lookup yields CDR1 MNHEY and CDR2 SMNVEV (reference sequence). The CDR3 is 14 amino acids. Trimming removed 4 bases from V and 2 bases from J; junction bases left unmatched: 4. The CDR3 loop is CASSWGTRAYEQYF. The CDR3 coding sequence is TGTGCCAGCAGTTGGGGGACTAGAGCCTACGAGCAGTACTTC.

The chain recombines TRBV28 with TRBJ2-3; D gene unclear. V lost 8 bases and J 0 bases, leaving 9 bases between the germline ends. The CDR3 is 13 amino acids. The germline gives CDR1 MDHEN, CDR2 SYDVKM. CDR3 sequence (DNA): TGTGCCAGCGTAAAGGAGAGCACAGATACGCAGTATTTT. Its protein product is CASVKESTDTQYF.

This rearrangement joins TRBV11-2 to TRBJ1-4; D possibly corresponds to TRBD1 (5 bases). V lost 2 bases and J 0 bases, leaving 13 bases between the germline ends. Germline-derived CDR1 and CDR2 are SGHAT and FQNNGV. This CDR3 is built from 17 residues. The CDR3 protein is CASSLRGQGATNEKLFF. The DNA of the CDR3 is TGTGCCAGCAGCTTACGCGGCCAGGGAGCAACTAATGAAAAACTGTTTTTT.

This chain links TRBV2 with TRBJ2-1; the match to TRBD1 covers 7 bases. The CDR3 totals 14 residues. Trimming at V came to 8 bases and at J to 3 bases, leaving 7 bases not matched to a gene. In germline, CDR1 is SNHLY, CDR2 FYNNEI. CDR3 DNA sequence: TGTGCCAGCGTCGGGACAGACCTCTACAATGAGCAGTTCTTC. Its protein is CASVGTDLYNEQFF.

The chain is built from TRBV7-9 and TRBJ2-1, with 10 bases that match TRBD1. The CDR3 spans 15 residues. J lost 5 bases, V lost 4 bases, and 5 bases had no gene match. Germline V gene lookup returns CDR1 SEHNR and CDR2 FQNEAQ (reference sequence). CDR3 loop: CASSSPDRGNNEQFF. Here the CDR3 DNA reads TGTGCCAGCAGCTCCCCGGACAGGGGGAACAATGAGCAGTTCTTC.

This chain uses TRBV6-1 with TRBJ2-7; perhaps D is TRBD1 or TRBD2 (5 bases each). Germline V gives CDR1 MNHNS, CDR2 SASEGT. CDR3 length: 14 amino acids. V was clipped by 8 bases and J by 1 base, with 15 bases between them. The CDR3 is CASVSSGPSYEQYF. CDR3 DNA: TGTGCCAGCGTCAGTTCGGGGCCTTCCTACGAGCAGTACTTC.

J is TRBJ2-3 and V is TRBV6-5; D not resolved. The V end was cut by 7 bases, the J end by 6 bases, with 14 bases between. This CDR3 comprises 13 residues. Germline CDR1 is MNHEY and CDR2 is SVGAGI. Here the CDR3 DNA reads TGTGCCAGCAAGGCCTTCCCCGCGGATACGCAGTATTTT. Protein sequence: CASKAFPADTQYF.

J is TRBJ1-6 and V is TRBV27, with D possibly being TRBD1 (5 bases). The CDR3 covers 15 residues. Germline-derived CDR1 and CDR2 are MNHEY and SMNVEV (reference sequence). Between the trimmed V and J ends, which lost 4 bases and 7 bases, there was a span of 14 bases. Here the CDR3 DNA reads TGTGCCAGCAGTTATCTCGCAGGGACCAATTCACCCCTCCACTTT. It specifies CASSYLAGTNSPLHF.

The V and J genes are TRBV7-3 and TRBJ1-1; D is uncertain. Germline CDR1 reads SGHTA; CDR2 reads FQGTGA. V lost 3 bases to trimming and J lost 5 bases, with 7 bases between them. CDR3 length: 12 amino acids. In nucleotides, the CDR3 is TGTGCCAGCAGCTTGGTTGAGACTGAAGCTTTCTTT. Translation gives CASSLVETEAFF.

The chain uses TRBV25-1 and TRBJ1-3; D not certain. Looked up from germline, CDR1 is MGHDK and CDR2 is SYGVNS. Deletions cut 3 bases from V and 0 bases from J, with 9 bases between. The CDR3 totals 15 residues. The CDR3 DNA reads TGTGCCAGCAGTGATCCGACGGGCTCTGGAAACACCATATATTTT. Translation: CASSDPTGSGNTIYF. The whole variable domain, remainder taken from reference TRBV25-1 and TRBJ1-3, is EADIYQTPRYLVIGTGKKITLECSQTMGHDKMYWYQQDPGMELHLIHYSYGVNSTEKGDLSSESTVSRIRTEHFPLTLESARPSHTSQYLCASSDPTGSGNTIYFGEGSWLTVV.

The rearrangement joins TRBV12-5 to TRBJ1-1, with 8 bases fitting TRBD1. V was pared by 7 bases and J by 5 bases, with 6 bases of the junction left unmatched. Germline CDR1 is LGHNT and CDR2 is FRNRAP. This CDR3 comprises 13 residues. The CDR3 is CASARQGQTEAFF. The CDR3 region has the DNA TGTGCTAGTGCCCGACAGGGGCAAACTGAAGCTTTCTTT.